The sequence of this TCR beta chain was determined in a study of response to subunit inactivated influenza vaccine. This clonotype was detected only a few times. TCRdb reprocessed the RT-PCR reads via MiXCR and lists one record per CDR3 protein. The sample holds about 540,000 distinct CDR3 sequences; 20% to 25% are singletons and the top ten take about 3%. Germline assignment: CDR1 SGHRS and CDR2 YFSETQ. V gave up 4 bases and J gave up 1 base, with 15 bases separating them. CDR3 length: 16 amino acids. The same specimen was also included in a second study, on T cells expressing NK-cell markers. That paper notes: UMI-tagged 5'RACE template switching yielded the TCR beta cDNA.

This receptor was taken from a man between 45 and 60 years old who received an inactivated influenza vaccine. The sequencing here drew on CD4+ T cells sorted from PBMCs, taken 12 days after vaccination. V and J are TRBV5-1 and TRBJ2-1; D is possibly TRBD2 (7 bases). For the CDR3, the DNA is TGCGCCAGCAGCGCGACGGGGGGCAGGTCCTACAATGAGCAGTTCTTC. Encoded protein: CASSATGGRSYNEQFF.